This T cell receptor beta chain was captured by sequencing in a study of shared T cell receptors in the human thymus. Profiling relied on immunoSEQ multiplex PCR, and the TCRdb table lists in-frame clones only, not all of them. The sample lists 72,000 or so clones; about 95% were seen once. The sequencing sample was made of thymocytes. The TCR sequence derives from a human donor.

The CDR3 DNA follows: TGTGCCAGCAGCTTGGAAGGTGGAGGGGGGGAGACCCAGTACTTC. Translated, it gives CASSLEGGGGETQYF. J is TRBJ2-5 and V is TRBV7-9; the D call may be TRBD1 or TRBD2 (6 bases each). V lost 3 bases, J lost 5 bases, and 16 bases lay in between. There are 15 residues in the CDR3. The V gene's germline CDR1 is SEHNR and CDR2 FQNEAQ (reference sequence).